Following are 30 T cell receptor beta chains from one sample sequenced in a study of T cells after posttransplantation cyclophosphamide. A marrow graft followed busulfan-fludarabine conditioning, with cyclophosphamide on days +3 and +4. Generated by immunoSEQ multiplex PCR, the TCRdb table keeps only in-frame clones and is missing some. The profile covers under 20,000 clones, none occurring a single time. The sequencing here drew on PBMCs, taken after allogeneic stem cell transplant with posttransplant cyclophosphamide. These receptors were taken from a female patient between 25 and 45 years old who received an allogeneic stem cell transplant from a related donor, was CMV-positive, and had no GVHD. Some T cells may possibly be graft donor cells.

The table lists this clone with many counts. One junction end does not reproduce the germline sequence, and a read error may be involved. V gene TRBV6-1 combines with J gene TRBJ2-7; 7 bases map to TRBD2. From germline, CDR1 is MNHNS and CDR2 SASEGT. The CDR3 length is 12 residues. CDR3 coding DNA: TGTGCCAGCAGTGAATTAGGGCTAGCGGCCTCCTTC. Its protein product is CASSELGLAASF.

The table lists this clone with many counts. The V and J genes are TRBV10-2 and TRBJ2-2, with 15 bases identical to TRBD2. This CDR3 spans 17 amino acids. Unmatched junction bases numbered 11, after V lost 8 bases and J lost 7 bases. From germline, CDR1 is WSHSY and CDR2 SAAADI. The CDR3 bases are TGCGCCAGCGCCTCGGGACTAGCGGGAGGAGAAGGCGGGGAGCTGTTTTTT. Translated, it gives CASASGLAGGEGGELFF.

The table lists this clone with many counts. This chain joins TRBV28 and TRBJ1-1; 7 nucleotides line up with TRBD1. The germline gives CDR1 MDHEN, CDR2 SYDVKM. This CDR3 is built from 17 residues. Trimming took 2 bases from V and 5 from J; bases not matched to a gene: 14. The CDR3 loop is CASSLTGGGSGRTEAFF. CDR3 sequence (DNA): TGTGCCAGCAGTTTAACGGGAGGGGGCTCGGGTCGTACTGAAGCTTTCTTT.

In this sample, this clone turned up many times. The chain uses TRBV6-5 and TRBJ2-7; TRBD2 matches at 11 bases. Trimming at V came to 0 bases and at J to 7 bases, leaving 8 bases not matched to a gene. CDR1 and CDR2 (germline): MNHEY, SVGAGI. The CDR3 is 16 amino acids. The CDR3 DNA reads as TGTGCCAGCAGTTACTCGAGGGCTAGCGGGAGGAAAGAGCAGTACTTC. Amino acids: CASSYSRASGRKEQYF.

This clone appeared many times. The chain has TRBV30 and TRBJ2-7, with TRBD2 matching over 12 bases. Germline assignment: CDR1 GTSNPN and CDR2 SVGIG (reference sequence). This CDR3 has 17 amino acids. V shed 4 bases, J shed 0 bases, and the junction held 10 bases outside the gene matches. The CDR3 loop reads CAWKAPSTSGSSYEQYF. The CDR3 DNA is TGTGCCTGGAAGGCCCCCTCGACTAGCGGGAGCTCCTACGAGCAGTACTTC. Combining the CDR3 with reference TRBV30 and TRBJ2-7 gives the whole variable domain SQTIHQWPATLVQPVGSPLSLECTVEGTSNPNLYWYRQAAGRGLQLLFYSVGIGQISSEVPQNLSASRPQDRQFILSSKKLLLSDSGFYLCAWKAPSTSGSSYEQYFGPGTRLTVT.

Ten or more counts support this clone. The V and J genes are TRBV6-8 and TRBJ2-3; 8 bases are a match to TRBD1. Germline lookup yields CDR1 MNHGY and CDR2 SAAAGT. The V gene end was trimmed by 6 bases and the J gene end by 4 bases; junction bases not matched to a gene: 15. The CDR3 is 17 residues long. The CDR3 nucleotides read TGTGCCAGCAGACGCTCGCGCCCCGGACAGGGCCCAGATACGCAGTATTTT. Its protein is CASRRSRPGQGPDTQYF.

This clone was counted many times. The chain combines TRBV5-1 with TRBJ2-3; TRBD2 aligns across 7 bases. V lost 0 bases to trimming and J lost 0 bases; unmatched junction nucleotides: 7. Germline values: CDR1 SGHRS, CDR2 YFSETQ. The CDR3 runs to 17 residues. The CDR3 DNA is TGCGCCAGCAGCTTGGGAGTCCTAGCGGAAAGCACAGATACGCAGTATTTT. This sequence encodes CASSLGVLAESTDTQYF.

This clone was observed many times. The chain employs TRBV27 and TRBJ1-1; D gene unclear. The germline CDR1 and CDR2 sequences are MNHEY and SMNVEV (reference sequence). This CDR3 spans 14 amino acids. V lost 7 bases to trimming and J lost 4 bases, with 16 bases between them. The CDR3 sequence: CASNPRRAPTEAFF. The CDR3, as DNA: TGTGCCAGCAACCCCCGGCGGGCTCCCACTGAAGCTTTCTTT.

This clone was seen many times. The V call is TRBV2, the J call TRBJ2-3, with D possibly matching TRBD1 (6 bases). V lost 5 bases to trimming and J lost 0 bases, with 9 bases between them. The length of the CDR3 is 14 residues. CDR1 SNHLY and CDR2 FYNNEI come from the germline V gene. CDR3 residues: CASSWDTSTDTQYF. The CDR3 DNA is TGTGCCAGCAGTTGGGACACCAGCACAGATACGCAGTATTTT.

This clone showed up many times. The CDR3 bases are TGTGCCAGCAAGGAGGAGAGCCCCTACGAGCAGTACTTC. This encodes CASKEESPYEQYF. The V call is TRBV6-1, the J call TRBJ2-7; D is perhaps TRBD2 (5 bases). The CDR3 totals 13 residues. Trimming took 7 bases from V and 2 from J, leaving 12 bases between them. Germline lookup yields CDR1 MNHNS and CDR2 SASEGT.

The table lists this clone with many counts. The chain has TRBV9 and TRBJ1-1; D may be TRBD1 (5 bases). In germline, CDR1 is SGDLS, CDR2 YYNGEE. The CDR3 sequence is 16 residues long. The ends were cut back, 0 bases at V and 4 bases at J, with 16 bases in the middle. DNA of the CDR3: TGTGCCAGCAGCGTAGCGGTAGGCAGGGCGGTCACTGAAGCTTTCTTT. This sequence encodes CASSVAVGRAVTEAFF.

Ten or more counts support this clone. The CDR3 DNA is TGTGCCAGCAGCTCACAGGGGGCTCGGGAGACCCAGTACTTC. It yields the protein CASSSQGARETQYF. This chain uses TRBV5-4 with TRBJ2-5, with 9 bases aligning to TRBD1. Germline V gene lookup returns CDR1 SGHNT and CDR2 YYREEE (reference sequence). V was clipped by 3 bases and J by 5 bases; unmatched bases: 5. The CDR3 sequence is 14 residues long. Full variable domain (remainder filled in from reference TRBV5-4 and TRBJ2-5): ETGVTQSPTHLIKTRGQQVTLRCSSQSGHNTVSWYQQALGQGPQFIFQYYREEENGRGNFPPRFSGLQFPNYSSELNVNALELDDSALYLCASSSQGARETQYFGPGTRLLVL.

In its sample, this clone was seen many times. The chain recombines TRBV15 with TRBJ2-3, with TRBD2 matching over 7 bases. Per the germline V gene, CDR1 is LNHNV and CDR2 is YYDKDF (reference sequence). This CDR3 is built from 16 residues. Trimming cost V 0 bases and J 6 bases; bases outside gene matches: 9. The CDR3 sequence is CATSRDERDLGDTQYF. The CDR3 DNA reads as TGTGCCACCAGCAGAGATGAGCGGGATCTCGGGGATACGCAGTATTTT.

At least ten counts were recorded for this clone. J is TRBJ1-1 and V is TRBV6-5; TRBD1 is a possible D gene (5 bases). CDR1 MNHEY and CDR2 SVGAGI come from the germline V gene. V lost 0 bases and J lost 5, with 7 bases in between. The CDR3 runs 13 residues. This CDR3 is CASSYSRVTEAFF. In nucleotides, the CDR3 is TGTGCCAGCAGTTACTCCAGGGTAACTGAAGCTTTCTTT.

This clone was detected ten times or more. The chain recombines TRBV7-2 with TRBJ2-1; 15 nucleotides agree with TRBD2. Germline CDR1 reads SGHTA; CDR2 reads FQGNSA. V shed 4 bases and J 3 bases; nucleotides not matched to a gene: 7. This CDR3 region has 18 residues. The DNA for the CDR3 is TGTGCCAGCAGCTCTTGGACTAGCGGGAGGGCCCTCTACAATGAGCAGTTCTTC. The encoded protein is CASSSWTSGRALYNEQFF.

This clone was counted ten times or more. This chain links TRBV18 with TRBJ2-3, with TRBD2 matching 9 bases. In germline, CDR1 is KGHSH, CDR2 LQKENI. The V segment lost 1 base and the J segment 2 bases; nucleotides outside the gene matches: 7. The CDR3 is 17 residues long. The CDR3, as DNA: TGTGCCAGCTCACCACTACGGCGGGAGGGCCTCACAGATACGCAGTATTTT. Protein product: CASSPLRREGLTDTQYF.

This clone was counted ten times or more. The rearrangement links TRBV7-2 to TRBJ1-3; D gene unclear. The CDR3 length is 12 residues. V was shortened by 5 bases and J by 10 bases, with 12 bases between the two germline ends. CDR1 and CDR2 from the germline V gene are SGHTA and FQGNSA. CDR3 nucleotide sequence: TGTGCCAGCAGCCCCTTAACGGAGACCATATATTTT. Translated, it gives CASSPLTETIYF.

This clone was counted many times. The V gene is TRBV11-1, the J gene TRBJ2-3; weak D call: TRBD2 (6 bases). V gave up 0 bases and J gave up 6 bases, with 10 bases separating them. CDR3 size: 14 residues. Germline V CDR1 and CDR2: SGHAT, FQDESV (reference sequence). CDR3 residues: CASSLAQAGDTQYF. The CDR3 DNA sequence: TGTGCCAGCAGCTTAGCGCAGGCGGGGGATACGCAGTATTTT. Together with reference TRBV11-1 and TRBJ2-3, the CDR3 gives the full variable domain: EAEVAQSPRYKITEKSQAVAFWCDPISGHATLYWYRQILGQGPELLVQFQDESVVDDSQLPKDRFSAERLKGVDSTLKIQPAELGDSAMYLCASSLAQAGDTQYFGPGTRLTVL.

This clone was picked up many times. The chain joins TRBV5-1 to TRBJ2-5; 7 bases are a match to TRBD1. The last part of the DNA fits TRBJ2-7 better; the J call may be wrong. The CDR3 covers 14 residues. Germline CDR1 SGHRS, CDR2 YFSETQ. CDR3 sequence: CASSPPGQNYEQYF. The CDR3 DNA is TGCGCCAGCAGCCCGCCGGGACAGAATTACGAGCAGTACTTC.

This clone was seen at least ten times. The chain links TRBV5-1 to TRBJ2-1, with TRBD1 matching 10 bases. Trimming removed 2 bases from V and 6 bases from J; junction bases left unmatched: 5. Germline CDR1 is SGHRS and CDR2 is YFSETQ. This CDR3 spans 15 amino acids. The CDR3 nucleotides are TGCGCCAGCAGCTTCGGGACAGGGGAATTCAATGAGCAGTTCTTC. Translation gives CASSFGTGEFNEQFF.

Ten or more counts support this clone. The chain combines TRBV5-1 with TRBJ1-5; 9 nucleotides match TRBD1. CDR1 SGHRS and CDR2 YFSETQ come from the germline V gene. V lost 4 bases and J lost 4; bases outside the gene matches: 6. CDR3 size: 15 residues. CDR3 DNA sequence: TGCGCCAGCAGCGGGGGACAGGGCGAGAATCAGCCCCAGCATTTT. Protein: CASSGGQGENQPQHF.

This clone was seen repeatedly, ten times or more. The chain couples TRBV6-5 to TRBJ1-2, with D tentatively TRBD1 (5 bases). Between the trimmed V and J ends, which lost 6 bases and 2 bases, there was a span of 10 bases. The CDR3 contains 13 residues. CDR1 is MNHEY, CDR2 SVGAGI, per germline. The CDR3 is CASRMGLNYGYTF. In DNA form, the CDR3 reads TGTGCCAGCAGGATGGGACTGAACTATGGCTACACCTTC.

This clone was seen many times. The chain carries TRBV29-1 and TRBJ2-7; 7 bases are shared with TRBD1. After removal of 6 bases from V and 3 bases from J, the junction contained 23 bases not matched to a gene. The CDR3 sequence is 18 residues long. Per the germline V gene, CDR1 is SQVTM and CDR2 is ANQGSEA. The CDR3 DNA sequence: TGCAGCGTCAGAGGGGGCCGTGGGCGGTCCCCCTTCCTCTACGAGCAGTACTTC. It specifies CSVRGGRGRSPFLYEQYF.

This clone was counted ten times or more. The chain links TRBV6-1 to TRBJ2-7; D uncertain. The germline CDR1 and CDR2 sequences are MNHNS and SASEGT. The CDR3 totals 13 residues. V gave up 2 bases and J gave up 7 bases, with 12 bases separating them. The CDR3 reads CASSEKSYREQYF. Here the CDR3 DNA reads TGTGCCAGCAGTGAAAAATCGTATCGTGAGCAGTACTTC.

This clone has a count of ten or more. The J gene is TRBJ2-1, the V gene TRBV30, with a tentative D call TRBD2 (5 bases). Germline V CDR1 and CDR2: GTSNPN, SVGIG (reference sequence). Between the trimmed V and J ends, which lost 6 bases and 0 bases, there was a span of 21 bases. CDR3 length equals 17 residues. CDR3 nucleotide sequence: TGTGCCTGTCGCTCGTCGAGCGGCCCTAGCTCCTACAATGAGCAGTTCTTC. As protein: CACRSSSGPSSYNEQFF.

There are many counts of this clone. This rearrangement joins TRBV7-3 to TRBJ2-7; D may be TRBD1 (6 bases). The CDR3 runs to 13 residues. Trimming stripped 5 bases from V and 0 bases from J, with 8 bases between. Germline lookup yields CDR1 SGHTA and CDR2 FQGTGA. The DNA for the CDR3 is TGTGCCAGCAGCCCAGGGGCCTCCTACGAGCAGTACTTC. Protein product: CASSPGASYEQYF. The full variable domain, completed using reference TRBV7-3 and TRBJ2-7, is GAGVSQTPSNKVTEKGKYVELRCDPISGHTALYWYRQSLGQGPEFLIYFQGTGAADDSGLPNDRFFAVRPEGSVSTLKIQRTERGDSAVYLCASSPGASYEQYFGPGTRLTVT.

This clone was counted at least ten times. This chain joins TRBV9 and TRBJ2-1, with TRBD2 matching over 13 bases. CDR1 is SGDLS, CDR2 YYNGEE, per germline. Losses at the gene ends were 0 bases for V and 7 bases for J; bases not matched to a gene: 1. The CDR3 spans 15 residues. The CDR3 coding sequence is TGTGCCAGCAGCGTAGGGACTAGCGGGAGTAATGAGCAGTTCTTC. This encodes CASSVGTSGSNEQFF.

At least ten counts were recorded for this clone. Distinct nucleotide sequences in the sample also encode this CDR3. The CDR3 region has the DNA TGTGCCAGCAGACCATCTGGGCAGGGGGCCTATAATGAAAAACTGTTTTTT. Its translation: CASRPSGQGAYNEKLFF. The chain employs TRBV28 and TRBJ1-4; 8 bases map to TRBD1. The CDR3 is 17 residues long. Germline CDR1 reads MDHEN; CDR2 reads SYDVKM. V shed 6 bases and J 4 bases; nucleotides not matched to a gene: 13. Together with reference TRBV28 and TRBJ1-4, the CDR3 gives the full variable domain: DVKVTQSSRYLVKRTGEKVFLECVQDMDHENMFWYRQDPGLGLRLIYFSYDVKMKEKGDIPEGYSVSREKKERFSLILESASTNQTSMYLCASRPSGQGAYNEKLFFGSGTQLSVL.

By sample fraction, this clone is medium-sized. The chain recombines TRBV4-2 with TRBJ2-3, with 9 bases matching TRBD1. CDR1 is LGHNA, CDR2 YNFKEQ, per germline. This CDR3 comprises 15 residues. V lost 2 bases to trimming and J lost 4 bases; unmatched junction nucleotides: 4. CDR3 residues: CASSQTRQGADTQYF. The CDR3, as DNA: TGTGCCAGCAGCCAAACCAGACAGGGGGCAGATACGCAGTATTTT.

This clone was picked up many times. The V gene is TRBV4-3, the J gene TRBJ2-2, with D perhaps matching TRBD2 (5 bases). V lost 1 base and J 4 bases, leaving 16 bases between the germline ends. CDR3 length: 17 residues. Germline V lookup: CDR1 LGHNA, CDR2 YSLEER. CDR3 protein: CASSQALEAVSTGELFF. In DNA, the CDR3 is TGCGCCAGCAGCCAAGCCTTGGAAGCGGTGAGCACCGGGGAGCTGTTTTTT.